This T cell receptor (beta chain) was documented in a study of cytomegalovirus exposure and HLA in healthy donors. Overall study findings and caveats: According to reports, the classifier identified cytomegalovirus status with high specificity and sensitivity.

This CDR3 is built from 16 residues. In germline, CDR1 is SNHLY, CDR2 FYNNEI. Trimming removed 6 bases from V and 0 bases from J, with 15 bases in between. Remarks on this clone: The antigen is unknown.

13 Jbeta primers and 60 Vbeta primers were used for the PCR. Clones were read by immunoSEQ multiplex PCR, and TCRdb kept only the in-frame ones, dropping some. This table lists around 97,000 clones. This clonotype originated in a man aged 35 to 55 in good health and CMV-seronegative. Sequencing used PBMCs. The chain links TRBV2 to TRBJ1-3; unclear D gene. CDR3 amino acids: CASRSRPGDSGNTIYF. The CDR3 nucleotides are TGTGCCAGCAGGAGTCGCCCCGGGGACTCTGGAAACACCATATATTTT.